Listed below are T cell receptor beta chains from one sample, sequenced in a study of tumor-infiltrating lymphocytes in primary liver carcinoma. TCRdb re-called the multiplex PCR reads with MiXCR, one entry per CDR3 protein. The sample consists of approximately 310,000 distinct CDR3 sequences, 65% of them appearing once. Sequencing input: peripheral blood. These receptors all stem from a middle-aged man with primary liver carcinoma and hepatitis B virus infection. Both conserved end residues are part of each CDR3. The D gene is left open where the match is weak. The listing skips clone size in some rows; elsewhere it reads once, few, many or a size class.

j_gene,d_gene,abundance,v_gene,CDR3aa,CDR3nt
TRBJ2-1,NA,NA,TRBV29-1,CSVLAGSSYSEQCF,TGCAGCGTCCTCGCAGGGAGCTCCTACAGTGAGCAGTGCTTC
TRBJ1-1,NA,NA,TRBV12-3/TRBV12-4,CASCPFWSEAFF,TGTGCCAGCTGTCCGTTTTGGAGTGAAGCTTTCTTT
TRBJ1-4,NA,NA,TRBV11-2,CASSFRGLGGVNEKLFF,TGTGCCAGCAGCTTCCGAGGTTTGGGCGGGGTCAATGAAAAACTGTTTTTT
TRBJ2-4,NA,many,TRBV6-1,CASSEALGQSGIQYF,TGTGCCAGCAGTGAAGCGTTAGGCCAGTCAGGCATTCAGTACTTC
TRBJ1-3,NA,NA,TRBV7-8,CASSLNRAGNTIYF,TGTGCCAGCAGCTTGAACAGGGCTGGAAATACCATATATTTT
TRBJ2-5,NA,many,TRBV6-1,CASRRWGTQETQYF,TGTGCCAGCAGGAGGTGGGGAACCCAAGAGACCCAGTACTTC
TRBJ2-7,TRBD1,NA,TRBV6-5,CASSYHTGQGGYKQHF,TGTGCCAGCAGTTACCATACGGGACAGGGCGGCTACAAGCAGCACTTC
TRBJ2-3,NA,many,TRBV6-6,CASGAGSTDTQYF,TGTGCCAGCGGGGCGGGAAGCACAGATACGCAGTATTTT
TRBJ2-7,NA,many,TRBV6-2/TRBV6-3,CASSLDATYEQYF,TGTGCCAGCAGTTTGGACGCTACCTACGAGCAGTACTTC
TRBJ2-1,NA,NA,TRBV12-3/TRBV12-4,CASTTQGVVQFF,TGTGCCAGCACCACTCAGGGAGTGGTGCAGTTCTTC
TRBJ2-2,TRBD2,few,TRBV5-4,CASSSRLAGETGELFF,TGTGCCAGCAGCTCAAGACTAGCGGGAGAGACCGGGGAGCTGTTTTTT
TRBJ1-2,NA,many,TRBV6-5,CASSYLIAGNIDGYTF,TGTGCCAGCAGTTATTTGATCGCAGGGAACATCGATGGCTACACCTTC
TRBJ1-1,NA,NA,TRBV10-2,CTSRAPEGHAEAFF,TGCACCAGCAGGGCTCCCGAGGGTCATGCTGAAGCTTTCTTT
TRBJ2-1,TRBD1,few,TRBV6-1,CASSEGPAGGEQLF,TGTGCCAGCAGTGAAGGACCCGCAGGGGGTGAGCAGCTCTTC
TRBJ1-1,TRBD1,NA,TRBV11-2,CVSSPRGLENTEAFF,TGTGTCAGCAGCCCCAGGGGGCTCGAGAACACTGAAGCTTTCTTC
TRBJ2-1,NA,few,TRBV5-1,CASSLGQRSYNEQFF,TGCGCCAGCAGCTTGGGACAGAGATCCTACAATGAGCAGTTCTTC
TRBJ2-1,NA,NA,TRBV6-5,CVSGADAYNEQFF,TGTGTCAGCGGAGCGGACGCCTACAATGAGCAGTTCTTC
TRBJ2-7,TRBD2,once,TRBV11-2,CSSSLGLAGGPEQYF,TGTTCCAGCAGCTTAGGACTAGCGGGAGGCCCCGAGCAGTACTTC
TRBJ2-2,TRBD2,NA,TRBV6-5,CASSFRLASSTRELFF,TGTGCCAGCAGTTTCCGACTAGCGAGTAGCACCAGGGAGCTGTTTTTT
TRBJ2-2,TRBD2,many,TRBV4-2,CASGLAGGDLNTGELFF,TGTGCCAGCGGACTAGCGGGAGGAGACCTGAACACCGGGGAGCTGTTTTTT
TRBJ1-2,NA,NA,TRBV6-1,CACISTGYYGYTF,TGTGCCTGCATATCTACAGGTTACTATGGCTACACCTTC
TRBJ1-2,TRBD1,once,TRBV29-1,CSASQGAEDDYTF,TGCAGCGCCTCGCAGGGGGCTGAGGATGACTACACCTTC
TRBJ2-5,NA,few,TRBV30,CAWGSRGLKETQYF,TGTGCCTGGGGGTCCAGGGGTCTAAAAGAGACCCAGTACTTC